These T cell receptor beta chains were read from a single sample in a study of vaccination and CD4 T cells after COVID-19. TCRdb re-analysed the PCR reads in MiXCR, keeping a single row per CDR3 protein. The repertoire consists of about 17,000 distinct CDR3 sequences, with about 50% occurring once and the leading ten covering less than 20%. Their target antigens are unknown. The sample in question was CD4+ T cells from blood, cultured in vitro, obtained about 7 months after SARS-CoV-2 vaccination. These receptors all come from a human donor who had recovered from COVID-19. The CDR3 runs from the conserved cysteine through the conserved F or W. D genes are given only for firm matches. A clone size is listed for some rows: how often the clone was seen (once, few, many), or a class if it is expanded.

j_call clone_size cdr3_length v_call d_call cdr3_nt cdr3_aa
TRBJ1-6 . 13 TRBV20-1 TRBD1 TGCGGAACGAGGGGACAGCCCAATTCACCCCTCCACTTT CGTRGQPNSPLHF
TRBJ1-1 few 16 TRBV19 . TGTGCCAGTAGTATAAGGAAGGGACGGGGGAACACTGAAGCTTTCTTT CASSIRKGRGNTEAFF
TRBJ2-3 . 14 TRBV20-1 TRBD2 TGCAGTGCTTTAGCGGGAGCAAGCACAGATACGCAGTATTTT CSALAGASTDTQYF
TRBJ1-6 . 15 TRBV12-3/TRBV12-4 TRBD1 TGTGCCAGCAGGGGCCGTGACAGGGGTTATTCACCCCTCCACTTT CASRGRDRGYSPLHF
TRBJ2-5 medium-sized 15 TRBV27 . TGTGCCAGCAGTTTAAGACTAGGATTTAGCCAGACCCAGTACTTC CASSLRLGFSQTQYF
TRBJ2-1 . 16 TRBV20-1 . TGCAGTGCTAGAGACTCTAGCTCAAGCTCCTACAATGAGCAGTTCTTC CSARDSSSSSYNEQFF
TRBJ2-2 . 14 TRBV15 . TGTGCCACCAACACCGGGGCCCACACCGGGGAGCTGTTTTTT CATNTGAHTGELFF
TRBJ2-1 . 15 TRBV24-1 TRBD2 TGTGCCACCAGTGATCCAGCGGGACTAAACAATGAGCAGTTCTTC CATSDPAGLNNEQFF
TRBJ2-3 . 14 TRBV7-3 . TGTGCCAGCAGCTTGGGAGCTAGCACAGATACGCAGTATTTT CASSLGASTDTQYF
TRBJ2-5 once 15 TRBV5-8 TRBD2 TGTGCCAGCAGCCCCGGCGTATGGGGGGGAGAGACCCAGTACTTC CASSPGVWGGETQYF
TRBJ2-5 . 13 TRBV7-2 . TGTGCCAGCAGCTTTTCTCGCCAAGAGACCCAGTACTTC CASSFSRQETQYF
TRBJ2-3 . 17 TRBV28 TRBD1 TGTGCCAGCAGAGGGACAGGACCGAGTCAGGGCACAGATACGCAGTATTTT CASRGTGPSQGTDTQYF
TRBJ1-1 . 16 TRBV19 . TGTGCCGCACGTCGACATTTCGGAGAGATGAACACTGAAGCTTTCTTT CAARRHFGEMNTEAFF
TRBJ2-6 . 16 TRBV6-5 TRBD1 TGTGCCAGCAGTTACGGACAGGGGGCAGGGGCCAACGTCCTGACTTTC CASSYGQGAGANVLTF
TRBJ2-5 . 14 TRBV20-1 TRBD1 TGCAGTGCTAGAGACCCTAGGACAGGGGAGACCCAGTACTTC CSARDPRTGETQYF
TRBJ2-3 . 15 TRBV2 TRBD2 TGTGCCAGCAGTGAACGGGCTAGCGGGGGAGATACGCAGTATTTT CASSERASGGDTQYF
TRBJ1-6 few 17 TRBV6-1 TRBD1 TGTGCCAGCAGACCCCACATAGGCGGGACAGGGATTTCACCCCTCCACTTT CASRPHIGGTGISPLHF
TRBJ1-2 . 13 TRBV28 . TGTGCCAGCACCCCTGTCCGTGGTAGTGGCTACACCTTC CASTPVRGSGYTF
TRBJ1-3 . 14 TRBV7-3 . TGTGCCAGCAGCTTAACGGGAGGTGGAAACACCATATATTTT CASSLTGGGNTIYF
TRBJ1-5 few 14 TRBV6-2/TRBV6-3 . TGTGCCAGCAGAAGCCGGGACGGCAATCAGCCCCAGCATTTT CASRSRDGNQPQHF
TRBJ2-1 . 14 TRBV7-6 . TGTGCCAGCAGCTTATCCGGTACTCTTCATGAGCAGTTCTTC CASSLSGTLHEQFF
TRBJ1-2 . 13 TRBV6-1 TRBD1 TGTGCCAGCAGGGCGGACAGGGACTATGGCTACACCTTC CASRADRDYGYTF
TRBJ2-1 few 12 TRBV7-9 . TGTGCCAGCAGTAGACCCAGCGGCCAGCAGTTCTTC CASSRPSGQQFF
TRBJ2-7 . 17 TRBV11-3 . TGTGCCAGCAGCATAGATTCCGGGACATCAGGCTCCTACGAGCAGTACTTC CASSIDSGTSGSYEQYF
TRBJ2-3 few 15 TRBV7-9 TRBD1 TGTGCCAGCAGCTTAGCAAGGGGGCGCACAGATACGCAGTATTTT CASSLARGRTDTQYF
TRBJ2-1 large 11 TRBV10-3 . TGTGCCATCGGGAGGCGGGATGAGCAGTTCTTC CAIGRRDEQFF
TRBJ2-6 medium-sized 20 TRBV10-3 . TGTGCCATCAGTGAGTCGGGCCAGGGGAGACCTAGCTCTGGGGCCAACGTCCTGACTTTC CAISESGQGRPSSGANVLTF
TRBJ2-7 . 15 TRBV4-3 TRBD1 TGCGCCAGCAGCCAACCCGGACAGGGGAGTAACGAGCAGTACTTC CASSQPGQGSNEQYF
TRBJ2-1 . 14 TRBV20-1 . TGCAGTGCTCCCATAACGACACCCAGGTATGAGCAGTTCTTC CSAPITTPRYEQFF
TRBJ2-5 . 14 TRBV12-3/TRBV12-4 . TGTGCCAGCAGGGGGAGTTGGGCCTCGGAGACCCAGTACTTC CASRGSWASETQYF
TRBJ2-7 few 13 TRBV7-7 TRBD2 TGTGCTAGCAGCTTGGGACTAGCGGGGGAGCAGTACTTC CASSLGLAGEQYF
TRBJ2-1 . 15 TRBV23-1 . TGCGCCAGCAGCCGAAGGGGGATCTCGGACAATGAGCAGTTCTTC CASSRRGISDNEQFF
TRBJ2-1 . 17 TRBV2 . TGTGCCAGCGGCCTCACCGAGGGGAGAAGCTCCTACAATGAGCAGTTCTTC CASGLTEGRSSYNEQFF
TRBJ1-5 few 13 TRBV20-1 . TGCAGTGGCGTACAGGGAGGCAATCAGCCCCAGCATTTT CSGVQGGNQPQHF
TRBJ2-5 . 14 TRBV11-2 . TGTGCCAGCAGCTTAGATCCAGGGACAGAGACCCAGTACTTC CASSLDPGTETQYF
TRBJ1-2 . 13 TRBV12-3/TRBV12-4 . TGTGCCAGCAGTTTTGAGGGACCCTATGGCTACACCTTC CASSFEGPYGYTF
TRBJ2-5 . 14 TRBV11-3 . TGTGCCAGCAGCCGCCGCCGGGTAGGAGAGACCCAGTACTTC CASSRRRVGETQYF
TRBJ1-6 few 16 TRBV6-1 . TGTGCCAGCAGTGATATCCAGGGGTCCTATAATTCACCCCTCCACTTT CASSDIQGSYNSPLHF
TRBJ2-1 once 15 TRBV6-5 . TGTGCCAGCAGTTTAGCGGCTCTCTCCCACAATGAGCAGTTCTTC CASSLAALSHNEQFF
TRBJ2-1 . 15 TRBV5-4 TRBD2 TGTGCCAGCAGCACGCGACGGGGGGGCCGCAATGAGCAGTTCTTC CASSTRRGGRNEQFF
TRBJ2-3 few 14 TRBV7-2 TRBD2 TGTGCCAGCAGCTCTAGACTAGCGGGGCTTACGCAGTATTTT CASSSRLAGLTQYF
TRBJ2-5 . 15 TRBV6-2/TRBV6-3 TRBD2 TGTGCCAGCAGTTGGCGGGGGGGGGGAGAAGAGACCCAGTACTTC CASSWRGGGEETQYF
TRBJ2-5 . 16 TRBV7-9 TRBD2 TGTGCCAGCAGCTTAGGGCAAGCGGGAGGGCCAGGGACCCAGTACTTC CASSLGQAGGPGTQYF
TRBJ1-1 . 16 TRBV2 TRBD1 TGTGCCAGCAGTGAGGAAGGGACAGGGTTTATGGCTGAAGCTTTCTTT CASSEEGTGFMAEAFF
TRBJ2-2 . 17 TRBV11-3 . TGTGCCAGCAGCTGGGTGGTGGGTTCGCTCAACACCGGGGAGCTGTTTTTT CASSWVVGSLNTGELFF
TRBJ2-3 . 15 TRBV6-1 TRBD1 TGTGCCAGCAGTCGCTGGACAGGTAGCACAGATACGCAGTATTTT CASSRWTGSTDTQYF
TRBJ1-6 . 13 TRBV7-3 . TGTGCCAGCAGCTTAATGGCGGATTCACCCCTCCACTTT CASSLMADSPLHF
TRBJ2-3 . 15 TRBV6-2/TRBV6-3 TRBD2 TGTGCCAGCAGTTACTCGGGCGGGGGTACAGATACGCAGTATTTT CASSYSGGGTDTQYF
TRBJ2-5 few 13 TRBV20-1 . TGCAGTGCTAGGGATTTATCCCAAGAGACCCAGTACTTC CSARDLSQETQYF
TRBJ2-1 few 13 TRBV20-1 . TGCAGTGCTAGAGATTATAGAGTAGGACGTCAGTTCTTC CSARDYRVGRQFF
TRBJ1-1 . 15 TRBV7-2 . TGTGCCAGCAGCCAGATGTCAGGGTCCCCGACTGAAGCTTTCTTT CASSQMSGSPTEAFF
TRBJ2-5 few 15 TRBV27 TRBD2 TGTGCCAGCAGTTTCCCCACTAGCGGGGGTGAGACCCAGTACTTC CASSFPTSGGETQYF
TRBJ2-2 few 14 TRBV20-1 TRBD2 TGCAGTGCTGGAACCGCGGGGGGCACCGGGGAGCTGTTTTTT CSAGTAGGTGELFF
TRBJ2-2 . 14 TRBV7-8 . TGTGCCAGCAGCACCCGGCGGGACACCGGGGAGCTGTTTTTT CASSTRRDTGELFF
TRBJ1-2 few 13 TRBV7-2 . TGTGCCAGCAGCTTTTTGGAAGGGGTAGGCTACACCTTC CASSFLEGVGYTF
TRBJ2-4 . 15 TRBV15 . TGTGCCACCAGCAGAGATCAGGCAGCCAAAAACATTCAGTACTTC CATSRDQAAKNIQYF
TRBJ2-2 . 14 TRBV20-1 TRBD1 TGCAGTGCTGCTCGGACAGGGCTAACCGGGGAGCTGTTTTTT CSAARTGLTGELFF